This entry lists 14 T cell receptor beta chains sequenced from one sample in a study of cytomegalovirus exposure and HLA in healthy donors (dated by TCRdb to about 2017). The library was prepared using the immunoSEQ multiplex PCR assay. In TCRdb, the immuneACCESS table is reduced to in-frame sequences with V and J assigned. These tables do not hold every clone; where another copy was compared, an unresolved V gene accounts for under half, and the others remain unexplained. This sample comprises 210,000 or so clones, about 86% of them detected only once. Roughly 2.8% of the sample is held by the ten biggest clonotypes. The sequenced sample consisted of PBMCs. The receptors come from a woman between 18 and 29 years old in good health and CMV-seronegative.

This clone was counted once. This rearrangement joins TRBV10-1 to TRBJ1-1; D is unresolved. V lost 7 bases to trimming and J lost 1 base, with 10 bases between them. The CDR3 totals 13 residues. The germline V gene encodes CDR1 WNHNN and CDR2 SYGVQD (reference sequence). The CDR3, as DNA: TGCGCCAGCAATGGACTCTCGAACACTGAAGCTTTCTTT. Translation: CASNGLSNTEAFF.

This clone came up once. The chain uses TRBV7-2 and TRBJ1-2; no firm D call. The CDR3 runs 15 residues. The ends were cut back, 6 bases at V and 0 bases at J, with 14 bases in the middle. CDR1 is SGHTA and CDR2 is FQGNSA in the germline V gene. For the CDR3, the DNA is TGTGCCAGCAGTACCTTTCGGACTACTAACTATGGCTACACCTTC. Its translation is CASSTFRTTNYGYTF.

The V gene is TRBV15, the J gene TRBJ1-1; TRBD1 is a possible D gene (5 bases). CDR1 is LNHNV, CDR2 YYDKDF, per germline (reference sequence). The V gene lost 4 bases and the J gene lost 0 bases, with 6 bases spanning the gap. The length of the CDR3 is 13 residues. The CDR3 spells CATSKGVNTEAFF. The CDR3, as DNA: TGTGCCACCAGCAAAGGGGTGAACACTGAAGCTTTCTTT.

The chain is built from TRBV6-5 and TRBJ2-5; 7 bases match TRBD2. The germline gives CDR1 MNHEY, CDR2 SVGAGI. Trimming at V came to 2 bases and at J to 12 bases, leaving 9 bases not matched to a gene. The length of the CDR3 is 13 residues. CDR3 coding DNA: TGTGCCAGCAGTTACGAGATAGCGGGCCCGAAGTACTTC. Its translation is CASSYEIAGPKYF.

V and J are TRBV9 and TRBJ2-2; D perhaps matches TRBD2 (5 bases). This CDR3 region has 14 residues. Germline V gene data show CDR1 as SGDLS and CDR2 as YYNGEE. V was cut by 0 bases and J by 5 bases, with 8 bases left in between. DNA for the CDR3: TGTGCCAGCAGCGTAGGGTGGGAGACCGGGGAGCTGTTTTTT. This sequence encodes CASSVGWETGELFF.

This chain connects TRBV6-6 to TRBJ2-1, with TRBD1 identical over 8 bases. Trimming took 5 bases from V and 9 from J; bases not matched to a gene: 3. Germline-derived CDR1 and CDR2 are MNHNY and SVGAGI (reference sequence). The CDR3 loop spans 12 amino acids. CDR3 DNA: TGTGCCAGCAGTCGGACAGGGAGTGAGCAGTTCTTC. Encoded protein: CASSRTGSEQFF.

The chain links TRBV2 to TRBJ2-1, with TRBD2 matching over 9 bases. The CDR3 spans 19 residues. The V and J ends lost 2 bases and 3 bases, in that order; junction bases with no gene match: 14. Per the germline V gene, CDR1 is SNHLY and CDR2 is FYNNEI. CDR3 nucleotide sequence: TGTGCCAGCAGTGAACTGGTGGCAGCTAGCGGGACTTTCTACAATGAGCAGTTCTTC. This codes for CASSELVAASGTFYNEQFF.

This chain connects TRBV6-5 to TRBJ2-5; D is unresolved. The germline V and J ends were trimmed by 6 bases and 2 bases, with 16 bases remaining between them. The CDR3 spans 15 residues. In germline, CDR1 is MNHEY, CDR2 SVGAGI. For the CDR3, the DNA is TGTGCCAGCAGCCGAGGAGTCCGCCTTCAAGAGACCCAGTACTTC. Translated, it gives CASSRGVRLQETQYF.

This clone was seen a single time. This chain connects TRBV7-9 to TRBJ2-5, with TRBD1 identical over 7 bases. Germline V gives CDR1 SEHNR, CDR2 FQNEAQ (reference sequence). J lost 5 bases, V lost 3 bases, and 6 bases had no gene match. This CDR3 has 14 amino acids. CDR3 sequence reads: CASSFNDRVETQYF. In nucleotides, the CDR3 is TGTGCCAGCAGCTTTAACGACAGGGTTGAGACCCAGTACTTC.

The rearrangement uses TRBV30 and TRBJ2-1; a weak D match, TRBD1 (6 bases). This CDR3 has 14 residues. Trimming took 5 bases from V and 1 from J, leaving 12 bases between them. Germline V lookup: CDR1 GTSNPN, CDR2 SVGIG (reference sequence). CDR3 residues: CAWARQVSYNEQFF. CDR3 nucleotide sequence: TGTGCCTGGGCTAGACAGGTATCCTACAATGAGCAGTTCTTC.

CDR3 protein: CASSQDPRGIHYGYTF. The CDR3 DNA follows: TGCGCCAGCAGCCAAGATCCTAGGGGGATCCACTATGGCTACACCTTC. V usage is TRBV4-1 and J usage is TRBJ1-2; a possible D gene is TRBD1 (6 bases). CDR1 and CDR2 from the germline V gene are MGHRA and YSYEKL. With 0 bases removed from V and 3 bases from J, the gap between germline ends came to 14 bases. The CDR3 extends over 16 amino acids.

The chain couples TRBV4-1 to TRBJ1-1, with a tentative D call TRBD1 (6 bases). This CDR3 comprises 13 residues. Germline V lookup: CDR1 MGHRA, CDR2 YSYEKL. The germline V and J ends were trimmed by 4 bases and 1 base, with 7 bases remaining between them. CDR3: CASSPTGNTEAFF. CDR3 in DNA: TGCGCCAGCAGCCCGACAGGGAACACTGAAGCTTTCTTT.

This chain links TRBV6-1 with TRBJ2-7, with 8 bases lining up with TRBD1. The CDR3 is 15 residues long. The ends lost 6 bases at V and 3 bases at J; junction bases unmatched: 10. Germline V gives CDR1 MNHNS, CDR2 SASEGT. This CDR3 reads CASSPYRGVGYEQYF. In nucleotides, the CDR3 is TGTGCCAGCAGCCCCTACAGGGGGGTAGGCTACGAGCAGTACTTC.

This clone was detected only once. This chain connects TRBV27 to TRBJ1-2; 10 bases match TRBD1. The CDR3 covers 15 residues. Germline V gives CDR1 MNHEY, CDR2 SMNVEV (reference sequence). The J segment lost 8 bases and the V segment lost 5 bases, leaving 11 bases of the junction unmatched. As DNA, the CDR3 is TGTGCCAGCAGTCCGAGGACCGGGACAGGGGACGGCTACACCTTC. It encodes CASSPRTGTGDGYTF.